The 2 T cell receptor beta chains reported below all come from one sample, sequenced in a study of blood T cell repertoires in COVID-19. Here immunoSEQ multiplex PCR was the method, and the copy in TCRdb shows in-frame clones only, minus some. The top ten clones hold 5% to 5.5% of a sample with about 320,000 clones, approximately 88% of them seen once. The source material was PBMCs or T cells enriched from blood (not recorded which). The receptors were gathered from a man aged 60 to 75 who had recovered from COVID-19.

The chain employs TRBV6-2 or TRBV6-3 and TRBJ1-1; 8 nucleotides line up with TRBD1. The junction had 1 base not matched to a gene; V was cut back by 1 base and J by 6 bases. This CDR3 contains 13 residues. The germline V gene has CDR1 MNHEY and CDR2 SVGEGT. This chain's CDR3 is CASSYWDRSEAFF. The CDR3 region has the DNA TGTGCCAGCAGTTACTGGGACAGGTCTGAAGCTTTCTTT.

The chain employs TRBV19 and TRBJ1-5; D is possibly TRBD1 (6 bases). Germline CDR1 reads LNHDA; CDR2 reads SQIVND (reference sequence). Trimming stripped 8 bases from V and 4 bases from J, with 18 bases between. The CDR3 runs 15 residues. Here the CDR3 DNA reads TGTGCCAGTCGGATAAACAGGGTTTCTAATCAGCCCCAGCATTTT. Translation gives CASRINRVSNQPQHF.